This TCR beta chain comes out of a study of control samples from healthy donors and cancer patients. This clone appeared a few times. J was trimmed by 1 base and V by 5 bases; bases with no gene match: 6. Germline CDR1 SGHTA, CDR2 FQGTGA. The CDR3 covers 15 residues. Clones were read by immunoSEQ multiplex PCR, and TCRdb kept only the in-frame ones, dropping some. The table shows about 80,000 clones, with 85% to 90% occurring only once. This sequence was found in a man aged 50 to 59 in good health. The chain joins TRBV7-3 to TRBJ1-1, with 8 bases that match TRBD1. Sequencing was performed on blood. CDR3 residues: CASSPDRVTNTEAFF. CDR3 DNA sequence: TGTGCCAGCAGCCCGGACAGGGTGACGAACACTGAAGCTTTCTTT.